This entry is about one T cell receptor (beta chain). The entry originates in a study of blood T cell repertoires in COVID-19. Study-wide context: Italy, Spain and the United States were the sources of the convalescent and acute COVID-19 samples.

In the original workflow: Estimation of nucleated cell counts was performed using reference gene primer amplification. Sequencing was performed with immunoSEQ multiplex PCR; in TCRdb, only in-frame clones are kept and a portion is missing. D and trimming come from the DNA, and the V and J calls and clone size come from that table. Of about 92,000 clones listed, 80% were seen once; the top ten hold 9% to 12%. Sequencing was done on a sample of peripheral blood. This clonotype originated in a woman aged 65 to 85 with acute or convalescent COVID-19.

As DNA, the CDR3 is TGTGCCAGCAGCTTAGAAGCCAGGGTGGTCATGAACACTGAAGCTTTCTTT. Its translation: CASSLEARVVMNTEAFF. The rearrangement links TRBV7-8 to TRBJ1-1; maybe TRBD1 (5 bases). Trimming cost V 1 base and J 0 bases, with 15 bases left between them. This CDR3 is 17 amino acids long. The germline CDR1 and CDR2 sequences are SGHVS and FQNEAQ.